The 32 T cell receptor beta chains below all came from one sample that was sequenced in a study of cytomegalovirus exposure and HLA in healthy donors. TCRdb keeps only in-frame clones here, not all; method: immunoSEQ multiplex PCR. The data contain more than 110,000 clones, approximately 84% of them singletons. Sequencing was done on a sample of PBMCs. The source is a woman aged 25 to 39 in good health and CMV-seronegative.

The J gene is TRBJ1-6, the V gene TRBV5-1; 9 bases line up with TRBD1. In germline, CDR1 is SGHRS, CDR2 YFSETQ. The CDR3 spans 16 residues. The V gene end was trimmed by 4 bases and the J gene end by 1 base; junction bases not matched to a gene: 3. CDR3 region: CASSRGQGSYNSPLHF. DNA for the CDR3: TGCGCCAGCAGCCGGGGACAGGGTTCCTATAATTCACCCCTCCACTTT.

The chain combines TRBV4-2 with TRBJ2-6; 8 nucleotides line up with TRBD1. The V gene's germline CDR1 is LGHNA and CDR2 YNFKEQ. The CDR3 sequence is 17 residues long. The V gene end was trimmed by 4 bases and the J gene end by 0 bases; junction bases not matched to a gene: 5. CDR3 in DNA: TGTGCCAGCAGCCGCGAGACAGGGGCCTCTGGGGCCAACGTCCTGACTTTC. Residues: CASSRETGASGANVLTF.

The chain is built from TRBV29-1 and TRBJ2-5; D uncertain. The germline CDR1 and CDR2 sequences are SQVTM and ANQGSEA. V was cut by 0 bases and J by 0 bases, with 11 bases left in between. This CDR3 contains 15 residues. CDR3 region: CSVEDVQKHQETQYF. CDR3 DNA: TGCAGCGTTGAAGATGTACAGAAACACCAAGAGACCCAGTACTTC.

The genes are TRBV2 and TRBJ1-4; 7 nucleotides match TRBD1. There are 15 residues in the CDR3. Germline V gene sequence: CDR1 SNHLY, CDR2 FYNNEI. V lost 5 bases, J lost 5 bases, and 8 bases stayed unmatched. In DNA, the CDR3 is TGTGCCAGCAGTTCTGGGGCGACAGGGAATGAAAAACTGTTTTTT. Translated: CASSSGATGNEKLFF.

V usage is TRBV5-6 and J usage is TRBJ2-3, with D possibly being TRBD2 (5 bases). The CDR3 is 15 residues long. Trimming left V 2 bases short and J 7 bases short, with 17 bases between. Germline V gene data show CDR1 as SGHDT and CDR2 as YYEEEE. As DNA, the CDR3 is TGTGCCAGCAGCTTTCGACGACCACTAGGAAATACGCAGTATTTT. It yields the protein CASSFRRPLGNTQYF.

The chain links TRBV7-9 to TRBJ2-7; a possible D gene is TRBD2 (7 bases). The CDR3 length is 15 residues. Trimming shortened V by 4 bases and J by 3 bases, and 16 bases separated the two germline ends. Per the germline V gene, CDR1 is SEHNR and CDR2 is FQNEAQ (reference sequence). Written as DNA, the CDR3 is TGTGCCAGCAGCTCTGAGGGGGGGGTTGACTACGAGCAGTACTTC. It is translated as CASSSEGGVDYEQYF.

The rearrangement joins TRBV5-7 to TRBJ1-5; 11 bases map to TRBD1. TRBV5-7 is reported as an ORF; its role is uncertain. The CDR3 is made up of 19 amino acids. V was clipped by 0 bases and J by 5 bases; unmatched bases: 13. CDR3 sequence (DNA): TGTGCCAGCAGCTTGGCGGGACAGGGGGATCATCAGTCGGATCAGCCCCAGCATTTT. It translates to CASSLAGQGDHQSDQPQHF.

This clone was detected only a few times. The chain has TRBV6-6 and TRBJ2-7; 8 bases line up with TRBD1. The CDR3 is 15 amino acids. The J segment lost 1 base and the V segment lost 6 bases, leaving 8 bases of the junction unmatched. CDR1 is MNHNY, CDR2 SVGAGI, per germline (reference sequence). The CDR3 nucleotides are TGTGCCAGCAGCGGACAGGGCCGCTTGTCCTACGAGCAGTACTTC. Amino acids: CASSGQGRLSYEQYF.

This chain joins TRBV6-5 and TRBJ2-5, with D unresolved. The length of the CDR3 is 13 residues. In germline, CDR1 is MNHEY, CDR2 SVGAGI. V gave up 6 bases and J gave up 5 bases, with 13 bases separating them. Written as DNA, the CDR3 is TGTGCCAGCAGGTCAGAGAAAGCGGAGACCCAGTACTTC. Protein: CASRSEKAETQYF.

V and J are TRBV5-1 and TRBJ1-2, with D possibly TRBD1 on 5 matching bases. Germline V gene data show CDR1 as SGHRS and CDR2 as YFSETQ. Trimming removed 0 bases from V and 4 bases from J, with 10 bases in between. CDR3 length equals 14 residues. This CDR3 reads CASSLVGDSYGYTF. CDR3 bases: TGCGCCAGCAGCTTGGTTGGGGACTCCTATGGCTACACCTTC.

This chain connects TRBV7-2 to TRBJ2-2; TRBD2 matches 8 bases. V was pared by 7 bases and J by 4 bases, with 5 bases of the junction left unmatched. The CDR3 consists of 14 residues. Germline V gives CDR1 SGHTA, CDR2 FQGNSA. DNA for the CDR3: TGTGCCAGCAAAATAACTAGCGGCACCGGGGAGCTGTTTTTT. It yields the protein CASKITSGTGELFF.

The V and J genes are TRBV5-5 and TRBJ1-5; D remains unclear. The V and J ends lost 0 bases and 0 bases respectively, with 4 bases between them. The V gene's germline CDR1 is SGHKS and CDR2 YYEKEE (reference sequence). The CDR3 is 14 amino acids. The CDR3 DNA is TGTGCCAGCAGCTTGGCCGGTAGCAATCAGCCCCAGCATTTT. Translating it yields CASSLAGSNQPQHF. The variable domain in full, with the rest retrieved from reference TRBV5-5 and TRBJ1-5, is DAGVTQSPTHLIKTRGQQVTLRCSPISGHKSVSWYQQVLGQGPQFIFQYYEKEERGRGNFPDRFSARQFPNYSSELNVNALLLGDSALYLCASSLAGSNQPQHFGDGTRLSIL.

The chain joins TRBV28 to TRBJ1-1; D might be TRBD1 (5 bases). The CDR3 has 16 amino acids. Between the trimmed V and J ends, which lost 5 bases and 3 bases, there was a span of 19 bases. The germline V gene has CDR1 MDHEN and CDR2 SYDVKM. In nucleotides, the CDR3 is TGTGCCAGCAGTCCGCCAGGAGGGGCGCAAGACACTGAAGCTTTCTTT. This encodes CASSPPGGAQDTEAFF.

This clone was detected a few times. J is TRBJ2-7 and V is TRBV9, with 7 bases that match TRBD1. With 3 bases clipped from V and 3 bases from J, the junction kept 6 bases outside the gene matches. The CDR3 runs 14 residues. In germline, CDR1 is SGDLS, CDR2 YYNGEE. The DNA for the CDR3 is TGTGCCAGCAGCGCGGGACAGACATTCTACGAGCAGTACTTC. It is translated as CASSAGQTFYEQYF.

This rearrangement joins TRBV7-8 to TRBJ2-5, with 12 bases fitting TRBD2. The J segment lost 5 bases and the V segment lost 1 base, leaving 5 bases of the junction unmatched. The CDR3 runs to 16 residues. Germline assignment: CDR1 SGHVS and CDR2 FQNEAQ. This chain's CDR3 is CASSLVGTSGWETQYF. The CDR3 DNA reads TGTGCCAGCAGCTTAGTTGGGACTAGCGGGTGGGAGACCCAGTACTTC.

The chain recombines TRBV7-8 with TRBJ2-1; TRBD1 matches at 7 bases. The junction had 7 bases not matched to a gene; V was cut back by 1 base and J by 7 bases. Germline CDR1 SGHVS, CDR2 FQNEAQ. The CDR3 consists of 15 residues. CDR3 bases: TGTGCCAGCAGCTTAGTTCCAGGGACAGCAAATGAGCAGTTCTTC. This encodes CASSLVPGTANEQFF.

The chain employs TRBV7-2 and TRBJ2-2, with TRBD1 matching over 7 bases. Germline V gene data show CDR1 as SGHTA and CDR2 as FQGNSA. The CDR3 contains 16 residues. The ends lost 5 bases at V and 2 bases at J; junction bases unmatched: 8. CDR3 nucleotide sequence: TGTGCCAGCAGCACTAGACAGGGAAACAACACCGGGGAGCTGTTTTTT. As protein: CASSTRQGNNTGELFF.

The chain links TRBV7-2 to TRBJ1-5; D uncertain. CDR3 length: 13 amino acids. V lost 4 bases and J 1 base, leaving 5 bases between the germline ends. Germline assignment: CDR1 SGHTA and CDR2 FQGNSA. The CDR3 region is CASSSVSNQPQHF. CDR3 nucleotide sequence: TGTGCCAGCAGCTCCGTGAGCAATCAGCCCCAGCATTTT.

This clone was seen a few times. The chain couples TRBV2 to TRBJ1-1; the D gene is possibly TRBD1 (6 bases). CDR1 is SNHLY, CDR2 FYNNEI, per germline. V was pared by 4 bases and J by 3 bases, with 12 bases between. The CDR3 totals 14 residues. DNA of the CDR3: TGTGCCAGCAGTGGTGCCAGGGGTTACACTGAAGCTTTCTTT. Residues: CASSGARGYTEAFF.

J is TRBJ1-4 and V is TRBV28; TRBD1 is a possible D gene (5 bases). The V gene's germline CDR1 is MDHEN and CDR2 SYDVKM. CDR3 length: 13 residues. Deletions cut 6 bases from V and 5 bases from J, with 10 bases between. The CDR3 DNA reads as TGTGCCAGCAGCATCCGACAGAATGAAAAACTGTTTTTT. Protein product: CASSIRQNEKLFF.

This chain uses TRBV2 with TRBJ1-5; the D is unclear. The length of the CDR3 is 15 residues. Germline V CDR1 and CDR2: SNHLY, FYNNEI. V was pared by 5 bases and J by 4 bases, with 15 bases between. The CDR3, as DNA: TGTGCCAGCAGTCAATGGACGGGGAATAATCAGCCCCAGCATTTT. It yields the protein CASSQWTGNNQPQHF.

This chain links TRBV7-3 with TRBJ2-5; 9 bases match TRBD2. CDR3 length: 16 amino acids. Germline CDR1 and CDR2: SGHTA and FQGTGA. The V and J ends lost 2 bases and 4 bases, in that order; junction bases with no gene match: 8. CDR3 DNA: TGTGCCAGCAGCTTAGCGGGGGGGCCCTCCCCAGAGACCCAGTACTTC. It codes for CASSLAGGPSPETQYF.

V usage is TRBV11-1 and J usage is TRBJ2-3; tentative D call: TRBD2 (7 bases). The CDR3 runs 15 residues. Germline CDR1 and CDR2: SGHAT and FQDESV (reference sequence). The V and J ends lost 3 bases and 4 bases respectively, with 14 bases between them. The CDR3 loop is CASSFLGGGADTQYF. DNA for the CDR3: TGTGCCAGCAGCTTCCTCGGCGGGGGCGCAGATACGCAGTATTTT.

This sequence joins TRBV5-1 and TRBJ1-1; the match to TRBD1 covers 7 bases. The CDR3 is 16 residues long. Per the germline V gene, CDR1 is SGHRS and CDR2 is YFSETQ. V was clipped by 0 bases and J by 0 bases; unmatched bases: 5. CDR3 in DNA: TGCGCCAGCAGCTTGGGACAGGGTCGATTGAACACTGAAGCTTTCTTT. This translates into CASSLGQGRLNTEAFF.

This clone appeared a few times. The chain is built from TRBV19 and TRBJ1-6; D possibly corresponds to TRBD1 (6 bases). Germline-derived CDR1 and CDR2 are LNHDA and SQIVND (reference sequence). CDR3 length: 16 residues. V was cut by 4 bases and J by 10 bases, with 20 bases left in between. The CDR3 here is CASSNRRGGVGSPLHF. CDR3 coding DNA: TGTGCCAGTAGTAACCGACGGGGGGGCGTAGGGTCACCCCTCCACTTT.

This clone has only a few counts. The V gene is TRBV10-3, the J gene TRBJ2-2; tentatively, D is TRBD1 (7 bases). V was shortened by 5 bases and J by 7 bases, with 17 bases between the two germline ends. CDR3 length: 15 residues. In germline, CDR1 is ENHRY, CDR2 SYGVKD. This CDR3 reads CAISRGSGGIGELFF. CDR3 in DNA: TGTGCCATCAGTCGGGGGTCAGGGGGAATCGGGGAGCTGTTTTTT.

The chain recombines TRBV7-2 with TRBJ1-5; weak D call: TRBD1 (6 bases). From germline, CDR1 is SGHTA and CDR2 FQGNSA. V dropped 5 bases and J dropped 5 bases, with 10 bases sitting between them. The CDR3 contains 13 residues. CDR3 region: CASSGTYDQPQHF. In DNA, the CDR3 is TGTGCCAGCAGCGGGACATATGATCAGCCCCAGCATTTT.

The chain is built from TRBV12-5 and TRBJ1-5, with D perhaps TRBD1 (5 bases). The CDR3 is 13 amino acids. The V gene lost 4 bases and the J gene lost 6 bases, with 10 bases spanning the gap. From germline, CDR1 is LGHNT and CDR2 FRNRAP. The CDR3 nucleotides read TGTGCTAGTGGTTCGGGGGGTCGTCAGCCCCAGCATTTT. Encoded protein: CASGSGGRQPQHF.

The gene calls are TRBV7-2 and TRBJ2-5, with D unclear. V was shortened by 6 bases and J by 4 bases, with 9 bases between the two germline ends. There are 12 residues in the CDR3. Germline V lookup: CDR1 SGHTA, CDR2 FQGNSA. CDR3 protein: CASSLTRETQYF. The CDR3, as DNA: TGTGCCAGCAGTTTGACTCGAGAGACCCAGTACTTC.

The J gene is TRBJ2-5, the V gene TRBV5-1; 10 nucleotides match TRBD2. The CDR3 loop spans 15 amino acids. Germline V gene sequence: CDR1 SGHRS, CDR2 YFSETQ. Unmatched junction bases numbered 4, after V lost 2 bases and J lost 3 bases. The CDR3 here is CASSLAGGPEETQYF. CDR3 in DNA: TGCGCCAGCAGCTTAGCGGGGGGGCCTGAAGAGACCCAGTACTTC.

CDR3 nucleotide sequence: TGTGCCAGCACCGCGGGGGACTATCAGCCCCAGCATTTT. Translated: CASTAGDYQPQHF. V gene TRBV2 combines with J gene TRBJ1-5, with TRBD1 as a possible D gene (5 bases). Trimming took 7 bases from V and 5 from J, leaving 12 bases between them. This CDR3 spans 13 amino acids. Germline V gene data show CDR1 as SNHLY and CDR2 as FYNNEI.

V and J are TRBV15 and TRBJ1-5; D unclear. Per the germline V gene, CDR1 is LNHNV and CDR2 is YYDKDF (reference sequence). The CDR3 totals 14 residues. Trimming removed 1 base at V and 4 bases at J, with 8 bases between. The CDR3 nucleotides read TGTGCCACCAGCAGAGTTACGGGAAATCAGCCCCAGCATTTT. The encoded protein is CATSRVTGNQPQHF.